This TCR beta chain was retrieved from a study of control samples from healthy donors and cancer patients. Here immunoSEQ multiplex PCR was the method, and the copy in TCRdb shows in-frame clones only, minus some. Altogether around 250,000 clones are present, over 75% being singletons, with the ten largest covering less than 15%. The germline CDR1 and CDR2 sequences are SNHLY and FYNNEI. The length of the CDR3 is 15 residues. Trimming took 3 bases from V and 0 from J, leaving 9 bases between them. This sequence originates from a woman aged 60 to 75 with lung cancer. Material: PBMCs. The chain joins TRBV2 to TRBJ2-1, with unresolved D. CDR3 DNA: TGTGCCAGCAGTGATCATGCAGACTCCTACAATGAGCAGTTCTTC. Amino acids: CASSDHADSYNEQFF.